A single sample gave rise to the 25 T cell receptor beta chains below, sequenced in a study of long-term antiretroviral therapy in people with HIV. Running of the v3.0 immunoSEQ assay took place at survey level. Here immunoSEQ multiplex PCR was the method, and the copy in TCRdb shows in-frame clones only, minus some. The sample includes over 15,000 clones, 77% seen only once; the top ten take about 15%. The sequencing used unsorted PBMCs, collected 2.1 years before starting antiretroviral therapy. These receptors all come from a man younger than 40 with HIV.

The chain joins TRBV14 to TRBJ1-2; a weak D match, TRBD1 (5 bases). The germline CDR1 and CDR2 sequences are SGHDN and FVKESK. The CDR3 runs to 14 residues. Deletions cut 1 base from V and 8 bases from J, with 14 bases between. The CDR3 nucleotides read TGTGCCAGCAGCCAAGTTGGGGAGGGGAACGGCTACACCTTC. Encoded protein: CASSQVGEGNGYTF.

This clone is medium-sized within its sample. V and J are TRBV6-1 and TRBJ1-5; 12 nucleotides line up with TRBD1. Losses at the gene ends were 2 bases for V and 9 bases for J; bases not matched to a gene: 8. CDR3 length: 16 residues. Germline values: CDR1 MNHNS, CDR2 SASEGT. The CDR3 sequence is CASSEWDRGPALPQHF. The CDR3 DNA sequence: TGTGCCAGCAGTGAATGGGACAGGGGGCCCGCTTTGCCCCAGCATTTT.

This clone was observed a handful of times. A far larger clone is one nucleotide away, so this likely arose from a read error. Different DNA sequences within this sample yield the same CDR3. V usage is TRBV7-2 and J usage is TRBJ2-7; 10 nucleotides line up with TRBD2. There are 15 residues in the CDR3. Unmatched junction bases numbered 3, after V lost 3 bases and J lost 1 base. CDR1 and CDR2 from the germline V gene are SGHTA and FQGNSA. Written as DNA, the CDR3 is TGTGCCAGCAGCTTTAGCGGGGGGCCATCCTACGAGCAGTACTTC. Protein: CASSFSGGPSYEQYF.

The chain joins TRBV5-4 to TRBJ2-3, with 11 bases identical to TRBD2. The CDR3 has 16 amino acids. The junction had 2 bases not matched to a gene; V was cut back by 0 bases and J by 2 bases. Germline lookup yields CDR1 SGHNT and CDR2 YYREEE (reference sequence). The CDR3 DNA sequence: TGTGCCAGCAGCTTGGGACTAGCGGGGCCCACAGATACGCAGTATTTT. Protein product: CASSLGLAGPTDTQYF.

The chain has TRBV2 and TRBJ1-4; TRBD1 matches 7 bases. With 6 bases clipped from V and 2 bases from J, the junction kept 12 bases outside the gene matches. Germline V gene lookup returns CDR1 SNHLY and CDR2 FYNNEI. This CDR3 region has 17 residues. As DNA, the CDR3 is TGTGCCAGCAGCACCCCTGCCCGGACAGGTACTAATGAAAAACTGTTTTTT. This codes for CASSTPARTGTNEKLFF.

The rearrangement links TRBV5-4 to TRBJ2-2, with TRBD1 matching over 7 bases. Germline V gene sequence: CDR1 SGHNT, CDR2 YYREEE (reference sequence). This CDR3 has 15 residues. After removal of 4 bases from V and 2 bases from J, the junction contained 5 bases not matched to a gene. This chain's CDR3 is CASSLGTANTGELFF. The CDR3 DNA reads TGTGCCAGCAGCCTCGGGACAGCCAACACCGGGGAGCTGTTTTTT.

This clone turned up a few times. This chain's CDR3 is CASSSLSDRVHGYTF. In nucleotides, the CDR3 is TGTGCCAGCAGCTCATTGAGTGACAGGGTTCATGGCTACACCTTC. The chain combines TRBV5-4 with TRBJ1-2; the match to TRBD1 covers 7 bases. Trimming took 3 bases from V and 6 from J; bases not matched to a gene: 11. This CDR3 comprises 15 residues. In germline, CDR1 is SGHNT, CDR2 YYREEE (reference sequence).

This chain joins TRBV6-1 and TRBJ1-3; D gene uncertain. The CDR3 is 14 amino acids. V shed 5 bases and J shed 0 bases, with 8 bases lying between them. Germline CDR1 and CDR2: MNHNS and SASEGT. CDR3 sequence reads: CASSQSGSGNTIYF. For the CDR3, the DNA is TGTGCCAGCAGTCAGTCAGGCTCTGGAAACACCATATATTTT.

The chain carries TRBV19 and TRBJ2-7; a weak D match, TRBD2 (5 bases). The CDR3 runs 11 residues. Trimming took 8 bases from V and 5 from J, leaving 10 bases between them. Per the germline V gene, CDR1 is LNHDA and CDR2 is SQIVND (reference sequence). CDR3 bases: TGTGCCAGTGAATTTAGCGACGAGCAGTACTTC. Translation: CASEFSDEQYF.

The DNA of the CDR3 is TGTGCCATCAGGGAGACCCAGTACTTC. Translation: CAIRETQYF. The chain links TRBV10-3 to TRBJ2-5; no clear D. Trimming removed 6 bases from V and 5 bases from J, with 1 base in between. Germline lookup yields CDR1 ENHRY and CDR2 SYGVKD. CDR3 length equals 9 residues.

The chain recombines TRBV4-3 with TRBJ2-3; D may be TRBD1 (5 bases). The CDR3 is 15 amino acids. Germline CDR1 LGHNA, CDR2 YSLEER. V was pared by 0 bases and J by 3 bases, with 10 bases between. The CDR3 nucleotides read TGCGCCAGCAGCCAAGAGGGAAGGGGAACAGATACGCAGTATTTT. This sequence encodes CASSQEGRGTDTQYF.

V is TRBV7-3 and J is TRBJ1-2; D might be TRBD1 (5 bases). Germline V gene sequence: CDR1 SGHTA, CDR2 FQGTGA. This CDR3 is built from 15 residues. With 1 base removed from V and 0 bases from J, the gap between germline ends came to 9 bases. This chain's CDR3 is CASSLNSGTNYGYTF. In DNA, the CDR3 is TGTGCCAGCAGCTTAAATTCAGGGACTAACTATGGCTACACCTTC. Full variable domain (outside the CDR3, taken from reference TRBV7-3 and TRBJ1-2): GAGVSQTPSNKVTEKGKYVELRCDPISGHTALYWYRQSLGQGPEFLIYFQGTGAADDSGLPNDRFFAVRPEGSVSTLKIQRTERGDSAVYLCASSLNSGTNYGYTFGSGTRLTVV.

This clone showed up just a few times. This chain uses TRBV10-3 with TRBJ1-3; D unclear. This CDR3 contains 15 residues. Germline assignment: CDR1 ENHRY and CDR2 SYGVKD. V was shortened by 6 bases and J by 0 bases, with 12 bases between the two germline ends. This chain's CDR3 is CAISAGHISGNTIYF. CDR3 in DNA: TGTGCCATCAGCGCCGGGCACATCTCTGGAAACACCATATATTTT.

This clone was observed a few times. The chain links TRBV6-1 to TRBJ2-7; no definite D call. The CDR3 totals 10 residues. The V gene lost 7 bases and the J gene lost 2 bases, with 3 bases spanning the gap. Germline CDR1 and CDR2: MNHNS and SASEGT. The CDR3 region has the DNA TGTGCCAGCAACACCTACGAGCAGTACTTC. Protein sequence: CASNTYEQYF.

This clone was counted a single time. The rearrangement links TRBV2 to TRBJ2-2; maybe TRBD2 (5 bases). V was trimmed by 0 bases and J by 4 bases, leaving 6 bases between them. The CDR3 consists of 14 residues. Germline loops: CDR1 SNHLY, CDR2 FYNNEI. The CDR3 coding sequence is TGTGCCAGCAGTGAAGCGCGGGTCACCGGGGAGCTGTTTTTT. Protein: CASSEARVTGELFF.

This rearrangement joins TRBV7-2 to TRBJ1-3; D is possibly TRBD1 (5 bases). Trimming removed 3 bases from V and 1 base from J, with 13 bases in between. The germline gives CDR1 SGHTA, CDR2 FQGNSA. The CDR3 runs to 16 residues. CDR3 in DNA: TGTGCCAGCAGCTTTATTCAGGGATTTTCTGGAAACACCATATATTTT. Amino acids: CASSFIQGFSGNTIYF.

The chain has TRBV7-6 and TRBJ1-4; no definite D call. CDR1 and CDR2 from the germline V gene are SGHVS and FNYEAQ. Trimming stripped 1 base from V and 3 bases from J, with 9 bases between. There are 15 residues in the CDR3. CDR3 sequence reads: CASSLVLGPNEKLFF. CDR3 nucleotides: TGTGCCAGCAGCTTAGTTCTGGGTCCTAATGAAAAACTGTTTTTT.

V and J are TRBV18 and TRBJ2-7, with D hard to call. The CDR3 covers 16 residues. The germline CDR1 and CDR2 sequences are KGHSH and LQKENI. V was pared by 6 bases and J by 4 bases, with 22 bases between. CDR3 region: CASSPRKAAPGYEQYF. CDR3 DNA sequence: TGTGCCAGCTCGCCTCGAAAGGCAGCCCCCGGGTACGAGCAGTACTTC.

V and J are TRBV19 and TRBJ2-7, with D possibly being TRBD1 or TRBD2 (5 bases each). The CDR3 loop spans 15 amino acids. Between the trimmed V and J ends, which lost 4 bases and 4 bases, there was a span of 17 bases. Germline V lookup: CDR1 LNHDA, CDR2 SQIVND (reference sequence). The CDR3 spells CASSTPGRGPYEQYF. In nucleotides, the CDR3 is TGTGCCAGTAGTACTCCAGGAAGGGGACCGTACGAGCAGTACTTC. Full variable domain (rest looked up from reference TRBV19 and TRBJ2-7): DGGITQSPKYLFRKEGQNVTLSCEQNLNHDAMYWYRQDPGQGLRLIYYSQIVNDFQKGDIAEGYSVSREKKESFPLTVTSAQKNPTAFYLCASSTPGRGPYEQYFGPGTRLTVT.

This chain uses TRBV5-6 with TRBJ2-7; D possibly corresponds to TRBD2 (5 bases). The CDR3 loop spans 14 amino acids. CDR1 and CDR2 (germline): SGHDT, YYEEEE. V lost 0 bases and J 0 bases, leaving 7 bases between the germline ends. CDR3 nucleotide sequence: TGTGCCAGCAGCTTGGTCGGGAACTCCTACGAGCAGTACTTC. Translating gives CASSLVGNSYEQYF.

The chain uses TRBV7-9 and TRBJ1-1; D remains ambiguous. Germline lookup yields CDR1 SEHNR and CDR2 FQNEAQ (reference sequence). The CDR3 is made up of 13 amino acids. Trimming left V 0 bases short and J 1 base short, with 3 bases between. CDR3 DNA: TGTGCCAGCAGCTTAGCGTGGAACACTGAAGCTTTCTTT. It encodes CASSLAWNTEAFF.

The rearrangement joins TRBV6-5 to TRBJ1-2; D unresolved. This CDR3 region has 12 residues. V was shortened by 11 bases and J by 7 bases, with 17 bases between the two germline ends. Per the germline V gene, CDR1 is MNHEY and CDR2 is SVGAGI. The CDR3 protein is CACLRATGGYTF. CDR3 DNA sequence: TGTGCCTGCCTGCGGGCCACCGGTGGCTACACCTTC.

The CDR3 sequence is CASSESGLYYGYTF. The CDR3 nucleotides are TGTGCCAGCAGTGAATCAGGGTTGTACTATGGCTACACCTTC. J is TRBJ1-2 and V is TRBV6-1; a possible D gene is TRBD1 (5 bases). With 2 bases removed from V and 3 bases from J, the gap between germline ends came to 10 bases. The CDR3 length is 14 residues. Germline CDR1 reads MNHNS; CDR2 reads SASEGT.

This sequence joins TRBV6-6 and TRBJ1-1; D not resolved. There are 12 residues in the CDR3. Trimming removed 0 bases from V and 9 bases from J, with 8 bases in between. Germline CDR1 MNHNY, CDR2 SVGAGI (reference sequence). This chain's CDR3 is CASSYSEGKAFF. In DNA form, the CDR3 reads TGTGCCAGCAGTTACTCGGAGGGTAAAGCTTTCTTT.

The chain is built from TRBV5-4 and TRBJ2-1, with TRBD2 matching 16 bases. Germline V gene sequence: CDR1 SGHNT, CDR2 YYREEE (reference sequence). V was clipped by 2 bases and J by 1 base; unmatched bases: 6. The CDR3 extends over 19 amino acids. DNA for the CDR3: TGTGCCAGCAGCTTCACCGGGACTAGCGGGGGGGGGTCCTACAATGAGCAGTTCTTC. Encoded protein: CASSFTGTSGGGSYNEQFF.